This entry lists 22 T cell receptor beta chains sequenced from one sample in a study of T cell repertoires in ileal Crohn's disease (dated by TCRdb to between 2017 and 2020). The method was the immunoSEQ multiplex PCR assay. The table was pulled from immuneACCESS by TCRdb, which kept in-frame rearrangements only. Such tables lose some clones; where checked, under half of the loss comes from unresolved V genes, and the rest has no known cause. This sample has approximately 5,500 clones in its table, and around 85% of those were observed once. The top ten constitute 9% to 10% of the sample. The specimen was ileal tissue. Receptors originate from an adult with Crohn's disease.

The V call is TRBV2, the J call TRBJ2-1; tentative D call: TRBD2 (6 bases). The germline gives CDR1 SNHLY, CDR2 FYNNEI. CDR3 size: 17 residues. V shed 4 bases and J shed 1 base, with 17 bases lying between them. This CDR3 reads CASSGVFGGRSYNEQFF. DNA for the CDR3: TGTGCCAGCAGTGGGGTCTTCGGAGGGAGGTCCTACAATGAGCAGTTCTTC.

This clone was counted a single time. V gene TRBV2 combines with J gene TRBJ2-7; 15 bases are a match to TRBD2. Per germline, CDR1 SNHLY and CDR2 FYNNEI. Germline trimming cut 10 bases from V and 6 bases from J; bases unmatched to any gene: 4. The CDR3 covers 13 residues. The CDR3, as DNA: TGTGCCACCTGGACTAGCGGGGGGGCCGAGCAGTACTTC. Translated, it gives CATWTSGGAEQYF. Full variable domain (outside the CDR3, taken from reference TRBV2 and TRBJ2-7): EPEVTQTPSHQVTQMGQEVILRCVPISNHLYFYWYRQILGQKVEFLVSFYNNEISEKSEIFDDQFSVERPDGSNFTLKIRSTKLEDSAMYFCATWTSGGAEQYFGPGTRLTVT.

The chain uses TRBV5-1 and TRBJ1-1; D gene unclear. Per the germline V gene, CDR1 is SGHRS and CDR2 is YFSETQ. The CDR3 covers 12 residues. Trimming left V 5 bases short and J 7 bases short, with 12 bases between. The CDR3 region is CASRVAASEAFF. In DNA form, the CDR3 reads TGCGCCAGCAGAGTGGCTGCTAGTGAAGCTTTCTTT.

CDR3 residues: CASSIVAGSTDTQYF. As DNA, the CDR3 is TGTGCCAGTAGTATAGTGGCAGGTAGCACAGATACGCAGTATTTT. The rearrangement uses TRBV19 and TRBJ2-3, with D unresolved. Germline CDR1 is LNHDA and CDR2 is SQIVND (reference sequence). CDR3 length: 15 residues. Trimming removed 1 base from V and 0 bases from J, with 8 bases in between. Supplemented by reference TRBV19 and TRBJ2-3, the full variable domain reads DGGITQSPKYLFRKEGQNVTLSCEQNLNHDAMYWYRQDPGQGLRLIYYSQIVNDFQKGDIAEGYSVSREKKESFPLTVTSAQKNPTAFYLCASSIVAGSTDTQYFGPGTRLTVL.

The chain employs TRBV5-1 and TRBJ2-3; D possibly corresponds to TRBD2 (5 bases). The germline V gene has CDR1 SGHRS and CDR2 YFSETQ. The CDR3 length is 15 residues. V was trimmed by 0 bases and J by 0 bases, leaving 8 bases between them. CDR3 nucleotide sequence: TGCGCCAGCAGCTTGGGAGGGTTTAGCACAGATACGCAGTATTTT. It yields the protein CASSLGGFSTDTQYF.

The V call is TRBV5-1, the J call TRBJ2-2; D possibly corresponds to TRBD2 (6 bases). Germline V gene data show CDR1 as SGHRS and CDR2 as YFSETQ. The V end was cut by 4 bases, the J end by 2 bases, with 12 bases between. The CDR3 contains 15 residues. The CDR3 nucleotides are TGCGCCAGCAGCCCCGGGGGAGTCAACACCGGGGAGCTGTTTTTT. Translated: CASSPGGVNTGELFF.

The rearrangement links TRBV5-1 to TRBJ2-3; the match to TRBD2 covers 14 bases. In germline, CDR1 is SGHRS, CDR2 YFSETQ. This CDR3 is 16 amino acids long. After removal of 6 bases from V and 2 bases from J, the junction contained 5 bases not matched to a gene. The CDR3 nucleotides are TGCGCCAGCAAGAAGGGACTAGCGGGGGCCACAGATACGCAGTATTTT. This sequence encodes CASKKGLAGATDTQYF.

CDR3 sequence (DNA): TGTGCCAGCAGCTTAGGTCCGAGCTCCTACAATGAGCAGTTCTTC. Translated, it gives CASSLGPSSYNEQFF. This chain connects TRBV7-2 to TRBJ2-1; D is unclear. Trimming stripped 1 base from V and 0 bases from J, with 7 bases between. There are 15 residues in the CDR3. Germline CDR1 reads SGHTA; CDR2 reads FQGNSA.

The CDR3 region has the DNA TGTGCCAGTAGTACTCGACTCCAGGGGACCAATCAGCCCCAGCATTTT. As protein: CASSTRLQGTNQPQHF. This chain uses TRBV19 with TRBJ1-5; perhaps TRBD1 as D (6 bases). CDR3 size: 16 residues. Trimming removed 4 bases at V and 3 bases at J, with 16 bases between. Germline assignment: CDR1 LNHDA and CDR2 SQIVND (reference sequence).

V gene TRBV15 combines with J gene TRBJ1-2; perhaps TRBD1 as D (6 bases). CDR1 LNHNV and CDR2 YYDKDF come from the germline V gene (reference sequence). The V gene lost 2 bases and the J gene lost 8 bases, with 24 bases spanning the gap. This CDR3 spans 17 amino acids. The CDR3 nucleotides read TGTGCCACCAGCAGACAACCCCCAGGGGACGGGTTCTTAGGCTACACCTTC. It translates to CATSRQPPGDGFLGYTF.

The rearrangement uses TRBV7-2 and TRBJ1-2; no definite D call. From germline, CDR1 is SGHTA and CDR2 FQGNSA. The CDR3 covers 13 residues. V lost 2 bases, J lost 0 bases, and 4 bases lay in between. The CDR3 sequence: CASSLQANYGYTF. The CDR3, as DNA: TGTGCCAGCAGCTTACAGGCTAACTATGGCTACACCTTC.

The chain employs TRBV30 and TRBJ1-2; D gene uncertain. Per germline, CDR1 GTSNPN and CDR2 SVGIG (reference sequence). Trimming pared 3 bases from V and 2 bases from J, leaving 10 bases between. This CDR3 spans 13 amino acids. The chain's CDR3 is CAWRPTDNYGYTF. The CDR3, as DNA: TGTGCCTGGAGGCCAACAGACAACTATGGCTACACCTTC. The variable domain in full, with the rest retrieved from reference TRBV30 and TRBJ1-2, is SQTIHQWPATLVQPVGSPLSLECTVEGTSNPNLYWYRQAAGRGLQLLFYSVGIGQISSEVPQNLSASRPQDRQFILSSKKLLLSDSGFYLCAWRPTDNYGYTFGSGTRLTVV.

The CDR3 DNA follows: TGCAGCGTACCGACGCCCGGGGACAGGAACACTGAAGCTTTCTTT. This codes for CSVPTPGDRNTEAFF. V and J are TRBV29-1 and TRBJ1-1, with 7 bases that match TRBD1. With V trimmed by 6 bases and J by 1 base, 11 bases remained unmatched. CDR1 is SQVTM, CDR2 ANQGSEA, per germline. CDR3 length: 15 amino acids.

V and J are TRBV6-6 and TRBJ2-7, with unresolved D. With 1 base removed from V and 3 bases from J, the gap between germline ends came to 10 bases. CDR3 length equals 14 residues. Germline-derived CDR1 and CDR2 are MNHNY and SVGAGI (reference sequence). The CDR3 reads CASSYLVEFYEQYF. CDR3 in DNA: TGTGCCAGCAGTTACTTGGTCGAGTTCTACGAGCAGTACTTC.

The rearrangement uses TRBV7-2 and TRBJ2-7; 14 positions match TRBD2. Trimming at V came to 4 bases and at J to 5 bases, leaving 4 bases not matched to a gene. The CDR3 loop spans 15 amino acids. Germline V gene lookup returns CDR1 SGHTA and CDR2 FQGNSA. The CDR3 reads CASSSGLAGGNEQYF. The CDR3 DNA follows: TGTGCCAGCAGCTCCGGACTAGCGGGGGGAAACGAGCAGTACTTC.

The chain uses TRBV27 and TRBJ1-2; possible D gene TRBD1, 6 bases. CDR1 and CDR2 (germline): MNHEY, SMNVEV (reference sequence). CDR3 length equals 14 residues. The germline V and J ends were trimmed by 2 bases and 4 bases, with 11 bases remaining between them. The CDR3 bases are TGTGCCAGCAGTTTACAGGGGCAGAGCTATGGCTACACCTTC. This encodes CASSLQGQSYGYTF.

This chain links TRBV19 with TRBJ1-2, with D hard to call. CDR3 length: 16 residues. Trimming took 4 bases from V and 1 from J, leaving 16 bases between them. Per the germline V gene, CDR1 is LNHDA and CDR2 is SQIVND (reference sequence). CDR3 loop: CASSRGGHTLNYGYTF. CDR3 DNA: TGTGCCAGTAGTAGGGGAGGGCATACTCTTAACTATGGCTACACCTTC.

The chain has TRBV7-9 and TRBJ2-5, with 15 positions matching TRBD2. Per the germline V gene, CDR1 is SEHNR and CDR2 is FQNEAQ (reference sequence). The CDR3 contains 17 residues. J gave up 0 bases and V 3 bases, and 2 bases lay outside the gene matches. In DNA, the CDR3 is TGTGCCAGCAGCTTCGGACTAGCGGGGGGGCACCAAGAGACCCAGTACTTC. This gives the protein CASSFGLAGGHQETQYF.

In DNA, the CDR3 is TGTGCCAGTAGTATACTCAGGGACGGGAGCCAGCATTTT. Protein: CASSILRDGSQHF. The rearrangement uses TRBV19 and TRBJ1-5, with a tentative D call TRBD1 (5 bases). The CDR3 runs to 13 residues. V lost 2 bases and J 12 bases, leaving 14 bases between the germline ends. CDR1 and CDR2 from the germline V gene are LNHDA and SQIVND (reference sequence).

In regard to this clone: Other DNA sequences in the sample encode the same CDR3. V usage is TRBV5-1 and J usage is TRBJ1-4; 7 nucleotides align to TRBD1. The CDR3 runs 15 residues. V was clipped by 0 bases and J by 5 bases; unmatched bases: 4. Looked up from germline, CDR1 is SGHRS and CDR2 is YFSETQ. CDR3 nucleotide sequence: TGCGCCAGCAGCTTGGGACAGGGACCCAATGAAAAACTGTTTTTT. This codes for CASSLGQGPNEKLFF.

The genes are TRBV7-2 and TRBJ2-2; the match to TRBD2 covers 9 bases. Germline CDR1 reads SGHTA; CDR2 reads FQGNSA. The CDR3 contains 15 residues. V lost 1 base, J lost 5 bases, and 2 bases stayed unmatched. CDR3 residues: CASSLVTSGTGELFF. The DNA of the CDR3 is TGTGCCAGCAGCTTAGTAACTAGCGGGACCGGGGAGCTGTTTTTT.

V is TRBV5-1 and J is TRBJ1-4, with TRBD1 identical over 9 bases. The CDR3 contains 14 residues. V lost 4 bases, J lost 8 bases, and 6 bases stayed unmatched. Per germline, CDR1 SGHRS and CDR2 YFSETQ. The CDR3 loop reads CASSKGQGKEKLFF. DNA for the CDR3: TGCGCCAGCAGCAAGGGACAGGGAAAGGAAAAACTGTTTTTT.